Below, one T cell receptor (beta chain) is given with its context. Its antigen is as yet unknown. This specimen belongs to a study of T cell responses to AZD1222 COVID-19 vaccine. Study conclusions and caveats: CD4 TCRs linked to vaccination spanned spike, dominating at 160-218 and 743-854. Every sample of the repertoires postdated the peak T cell response. At baseline, just a handful of AZD1222 recipients tested seropositive.

Germline lookup yields CDR1 KGHDR and CDR2 SFDVKD. The V end was cut by 4 bases, the J end by 2 bases, with 14 bases between. The CDR3 has 16 amino acids. The repertoire was sequenced with immunoSEQ multiplex PCR; TCRdb's copy has only in-frame clones and lacks some. The data contain 150,000 to 200,000 clones, about 92% of them singletons. The rearrangement links TRBV24-1 to TRBJ2-1; D possibly corresponds to TRBD2 (6 bases). The material was peripheral blood, obtained 28 days after the second dose of the MenACWY control vaccine. The source is an adult who received the MenACWY meningococcal vaccine as a control. The CDR3 DNA follows: TGTGCCACCAGTGACTCCCTGACGGGGGCCTACAATGAGCAGTTCTTC. Translated, it gives CATSDSLTGAYNEQFF.